Included here is one T cell receptor (beta chain) sequence, with context. Measured with immunoSEQ multiplex PCR; TCRdb has only the in-frame clones, and not every one. This table has about 39,000 clones, about 91% appearing once. These data come from a study of T cell responses to AZD1222 COVID-19 vaccine. The receptor's source is an adult who received the AZD1222 COVID-19 vaccine. The material sequenced was peripheral blood, taken 28 days after the second AZD1222 dose.

The chain's CDR3 is CASSAGHGSSPLHF. The CDR3 DNA is TGTGCCAGCAGTGCGGGACATGGTAGCTCACCCCTCCACTTT. The chain combines TRBV27 with TRBJ1-6; a possible D gene is TRBD1 (6 bases). CDR3 size: 14 residues. CDR1 MNHEY and CDR2 SMNVEV come from the germline V gene (reference sequence). Trimming took off 5 bases at V and 10 bases at J, with 15 bases between the two ends.